These 19 T cell receptor beta chains came from one sample sequenced in a study of blood T cell repertoires in COVID-19 (dated by TCRdb to the early 2020s). The library relied on the immunoSEQ multiplex PCR assay. Here the immuneACCESS table is served through TCRdb, limited to in-frame sequences with V and J called. Missing clones are a known gap in these copies; in checked studies unresolved V genes cover under half, and the rest lacks a known reason. This sample holds under 85,000 clones; roughly 85% were observed only once. The ten biggest clones cover around 5% of the sample. Sequenced input: peripheral blood. Receptor source: a woman older than 75 with active or convalescent COVID-19.

This clone was seen only once. The gene calls are TRBV10-3 and TRBJ2-1, with 9 nucleotides matching TRBD2. This CDR3 contains 19 residues. V dropped 0 bases and J dropped 7; count of bases not matched to a gene: 16. Germline values: CDR1 ENHRY, CDR2 SYGVKD. The CDR3 sequence is CAISESNSPLGSGRNEQFF. DNA for the CDR3: TGTGCCATCAGTGAGTCGAACAGTCCCCTGGGGAGCGGGAGGAATGAGCAGTTCTTC.

The V and J genes are TRBV16 and TRBJ1-5; perhaps TRBD1 as D (5 bases). This CDR3 comprises 13 residues. Germline CDR1 is KGHSY and CDR2 is FQNENV. V was trimmed by 2 bases and J by 6 bases, leaving 8 bases between them. The CDR3 region is CASSQRGGQPQHF. The CDR3 DNA follows: TGTGCCAGCAGCCAAAGGGGAGGTCAGCCCCAGCATTTT.

The chain links TRBV5-1 to TRBJ2-7, with D maybe TRBD2 (6 bases). Trimming stripped 0 bases from V and 3 bases from J, with 16 bases between. CDR3 size: 16 residues. The germline V gene has CDR1 SGHRS and CDR2 YFSETQ. CDR3 coding DNA: TGCGCCAGCAGCTTGGCCGGGCCTACGGGAGTCTACGAGCAGTACTTC. It codes for CASSLAGPTGVYEQYF.

The genes are TRBV6-5 and TRBJ2-7; TRBD1 matches at 9 bases. There are 15 residues in the CDR3. The germline V gene encodes CDR1 MNHEY and CDR2 SVGAGI. V shed 7 bases, J shed 7 bases, and the junction held 14 bases outside the gene matches. CDR3 sequence reads: CASTIRGQGDFEQYF. The DNA of the CDR3 is TGTGCCAGCACCATAAGGGGACAGGGTGACTTTGAGCAGTACTTC.

J is TRBJ2-3 and V is TRBV2; 12 nucleotides match TRBD2. This CDR3 comprises 15 residues. With V trimmed by 8 bases and J by 2 bases, 5 bases remained unmatched. CDR1 and CDR2 from the germline V gene are SNHLY and FYNNEI. The CDR3 DNA sequence: TGTGCCAGCGGGACTAGCGGGTGGGCCACAGATACGCAGTATTTT. Residues: CASGTSGWATDTQYF.

The V call is TRBV7-2, the J call TRBJ2-3, with TRBD2 matching 9 bases. The length of the CDR3 is 16 residues. Per germline, CDR1 SGHTA and CDR2 FQGNSA. V shed 6 bases and J 2 bases; nucleotides not matched to a gene: 9. CDR3 loop: CASRGAGGRATDTQYF. CDR3 coding DNA: TGTGCCAGCAGGGGTGCGGGCGGGAGGGCCACAGATACGCAGTATTTT. The entire variable domain, with the rest obtained from reference TRBV7-2 and TRBJ2-3, is as follows: GAGVSQSPSNKVTEKGKDVELRCDPISGHTALYWYRQSLGQGLEFLIYFQGNSAPDKSGLPSDRFSAERTGGSVSTLTIQRTQQEDSAVYLCASRGAGGRATDTQYFGPGTRLTVL.

The chain carries TRBV9 and TRBJ2-3; D remains unclear. V shed 1 base and J shed 4 bases, with 10 bases lying between them. The CDR3 sequence is 14 residues long. Germline assignment: CDR1 SGDLS and CDR2 YYNGEE. CDR3 protein: CASSVRHSPDTQYF. The CDR3 DNA sequence: TGTGCCAGCAGCGTACGGCACAGCCCAGATACGCAGTATTTT. Combining the CDR3 with reference TRBV9 and TRBJ2-3 gives the whole variable domain DSGVTQTPKHLITATGQRVTLRCSPRSGDLSVYWYQQSLDQGLQFLIQYYNGEERAKGNILERFSAQQFPDLHSELNLSSLELGDSALYFCASSVRHSPDTQYFGPGTRLTVL.

The chain couples TRBV7-8 to TRBJ2-5; maybe TRBD2 (6 bases). Germline CDR1 is SGHVS and CDR2 is FQNEAQ. V gave up 3 bases and J gave up 6 bases, with 11 bases separating them. There are 13 residues in the CDR3. CDR3 residues: CASSLGGEQTQYF. CDR3 in DNA: TGTGCCAGCAGCTTGGGGGGAGAGCAGACCCAGTACTTC.

The chain combines TRBV3-1 (or the pseudogene TRBV3-2) with TRBJ2-5; tentative D call: TRBD1 (6 bases). Germline values: CDR1 LGHDT, CDR2 YNNKEL (reference sequence). V was shortened by 4 bases and J by 5 bases, with 14 bases between the two germline ends. The CDR3 is made up of 14 amino acids. The CDR3 DNA reads TGTGCCAGCAGCCTGAGAGGGGGACGCGAGACCCAGTACTTC. Amino acids: CASSLRGGRETQYF.

The chain joins TRBV4-1 to TRBJ1-6; D ambiguous. The V gene lost 4 bases and the J gene lost 0 bases, with 7 bases spanning the gap. The germline gives CDR1 MGHRA, CDR2 YSYEKL. The CDR3 is 15 residues long. The CDR3 reads CASSPSSSYNSPLHF. The CDR3 nucleotides read TGCGCCAGCAGCCCCTCCAGCTCCTATAATTCACCCCTCCACTTT.

This clone was observed once. This chain joins TRBV6-5 and TRBJ1-2; no clear D gene. With 7 bases removed from V and 5 bases from J, the gap between germline ends came to 20 bases. The CDR3 runs 15 residues. Germline V gene sequence: CDR1 MNHEY, CDR2 SVGAGI. CDR3 loop: CASKNGPGVGYGYTF. In DNA form, the CDR3 reads TGTGCCAGCAAGAACGGACCCGGGGTAGGGTATGGCTACACCTTC.

The chain has TRBV7-9 and TRBJ1-2; 9 bases match TRBD1. The length of the CDR3 is 16 residues. CDR1 is SEHNR and CDR2 is FQNEAQ in the germline V gene (reference sequence). Germline trimming cut 5 bases from V and 4 bases from J; bases unmatched to any gene: 11. CDR3 bases: TGTGCCAGCAGCCATTCCTCGGGACAGGGTGGCTATGGCTACACCTTC. Amino acids: CASSHSSGQGGYGYTF.

The chain is built from TRBV9 and TRBJ1-6, with D hard to call. In germline, CDR1 is SGDLS, CDR2 YYNGEE. V was trimmed by 4 bases and J by 8 bases, leaving 16 bases between them. The CDR3 totals 15 residues. This chain's CDR3 is CASSPSVGRDSPLHF. For the CDR3, the DNA is TGTGCCAGCAGCCCTTCCGTTGGGCGGGATTCACCCCTCCACTTT.

The genes are TRBV18 and TRBJ2-1; 10 bases agree with TRBD2. This CDR3 has 16 residues. Germline V gene lookup returns CDR1 KGHSH and CDR2 LQKENI. The V gene end was trimmed by 3 bases and the J gene end by 9 bases; junction bases not matched to a gene: 11. CDR3 DNA: TGTGCCAGCTCACCGACAGCGGGGGGGCCTGTCAGTGAGCAGTTCTTC. Protein sequence: CASSPTAGGPVSEQFF. Filled out from reference TRBV18 and TRBJ2-1, the complete variable domain reads NAGVMQNPRHLVRRRGQEARLRCSPMKGHSHVYWYRQLPEEGLKFMVYLQKENIIDESGMPKERFSAEFPKEGPSILRIQQVVRGDSAAYFCASSPTAGGPVSEQFFGPGTRLTVL.

The chain joins TRBV7-8 to TRBJ2-3, with 8 bases aligning to TRBD2. Germline loops: CDR1 SGHVS, CDR2 FQNEAQ. With V trimmed by 5 bases and J by 6 bases, 10 bases remained unmatched. The CDR3 sequence is 15 residues long. CDR3 amino acids: CASSALAGSPDTQYF. DNA of the CDR3: TGTGCCAGCAGCGCCCTAGCGGGCTCCCCCGATACGCAGTATTTT.

This chain connects TRBV3-1 (or the pseudogene TRBV3-2) to TRBJ1-2; TRBD1 might be the D (6 bases). V shed 4 bases and J shed 7 bases, with 13 bases lying between them. The CDR3 loop spans 13 amino acids. Germline lookup yields CDR1 LGHDT and CDR2 YNNKEL (reference sequence). CDR3 amino acids: CASSLAGAGGYTF. The CDR3 DNA reads TGTGCCAGCAGCCTGGCAGGGGCGGGTGGCTACACCTTC.

The rearrangement joins TRBV27 to TRBJ2-3, with D possibly being TRBD2 (5 bases). Germline V gives CDR1 MNHEY, CDR2 SMNVEV (reference sequence). The CDR3 totals 13 residues. The V end lost 3 bases, the J end lost 4 bases, and 8 bases lay between the germline ends. CDR3 amino acids: CASSFWGADTQYF. CDR3 bases: TGTGCCAGCAGTTTTTGGGGAGCAGATACGCAGTATTTT.

In nucleotides, the CDR3 is TGTGCCAGCAGCCAAGGCAAAGGACAGGTACCCTACGAGCAGTACTTC. Amino acids: CASSQGKGQVPYEQYF. The chain employs TRBV3-1 (or the pseudogene TRBV3-2) and TRBJ2-7; TRBD1 matches 7 bases. Germline CDR1 is LGHDT and CDR2 is YNNKEL (reference sequence). The CDR3 runs to 16 residues. V trimming: 1 base; J trimming: 2 bases; junction bases outside the gene matches: 8.

This clone appeared a few times. The chain's CDR3 is CASRPTSGGPEQYF. The CDR3, as DNA: TGCGCCAGCAGACCCACTAGCGGGGGCCCAGAGCAGTACTTC. The V gene is TRBV10-1, the J gene TRBJ2-7; TRBD2 matches at 11 bases. The CDR3 extends over 14 amino acids. V was pared by 6 bases and J by 7 bases, with 8 bases of the junction left unmatched. From germline, CDR1 is WNHNN and CDR2 SYGVQD (reference sequence).